These 20 T cell receptor beta chains were all obtained from the same sample, sequenced in a study of lymphopenia after photon versus proton radiotherapy. The protocol was immunoSEQ multiplex PCR, while the TCRdb copy is restricted to in-frame clones and leaves out a portion. The sample shows roughly 58,000 clones, around 90% of them seen only once. Sequences were derived from peripheral blood, sampled from a patient treated with proton-based radiotherapy. The receptors originated from a man at least 80 years old with esophageal cancer.

The chain has TRBV2 and TRBJ2-5, with 7 bases fitting TRBD1. CDR3 length equals 14 residues. After removal of 2 bases from V and 2 bases from J, the junction contained 2 bases not matched to a gene. The germline gives CDR1 SNHLY, CDR2 FYNNEI. CDR3 loop: CASSEPRGQETQYF. The CDR3 DNA reads TGTGCCAGCAGTGAACCCAGGGGGCAAGAGACCCAGTACTTC.

V and J are TRBV29-1 and TRBJ2-1; 9 positions match TRBD2. The germline V gene encodes CDR1 SQVTM and CDR2 ANQGSEA. CDR3 size: 15 residues. The V segment lost 3 bases and the J segment 0 bases; nucleotides outside the gene matches: 3. The CDR3 DNA reads as TGCAGCGTTGACCCTAGCGGGAACTCCTACAATGAGCAGTTCTTC. Translating it yields CSVDPSGNSYNEQFF.

This sequence joins TRBV5-1 and TRBJ1-1; D gene unclear. The CDR3 has 14 residues. V shed 0 bases and J shed 1 base, with 7 bases lying between them. Germline loops: CDR1 SGHRS, CDR2 YFSETQ. The CDR3 region has the DNA TGCGCCAGCAGCTTGGCGGCCGGGAACACTGAAGCTTTCTTT. Amino acids: CASSLAAGNTEAFF.

The genes are TRBV5-8 and TRBJ1-1, with D uncertain. The CDR3 consists of 14 residues. Trimming pared 4 bases from V and 5 bases from J, leaving 15 bases between. CDR1 is SGHTS and CDR2 is YDEGEE in the germline V gene. The CDR3 here is CASSVSREGTEAFF. CDR3 bases: TGTGCCAGCAGCGTGTCGAGGGAGGGTACTGAAGCTTTCTTT.

This sequence joins TRBV5-4 and TRBJ2-5; D perhaps matches TRBD2 (5 bases). In germline, CDR1 is SGHNT, CDR2 YYREEE (reference sequence). This CDR3 region has 14 residues. V lost 0 bases to trimming and J lost 3 bases, with 9 bases between them. This chain's CDR3 is CASSLVGDEETQYF. The CDR3, as DNA: TGTGCCAGCAGCTTGGTGGGAGACGAAGAGACCCAGTACTTC.

The J gene is TRBJ2-7, the V gene TRBV6-5, with 7 bases lining up with TRBD2. Germline lookup yields CDR1 MNHEY and CDR2 SVGAGI. This CDR3 has 14 amino acids. J lost 6 bases, V lost 8 bases, and 13 bases had no gene match. The CDR3 DNA sequence: TGTGCCAGCTCTAGTGCGGGAGCCTCGAGCGAGCAGTACTTC. It translates to CASSSAGASSEQYF.

The rearrangement links TRBV30 to TRBJ2-7; maybe TRBD1 (5 bases). Germline V CDR1 and CDR2: GTSNPN, SVGIG (reference sequence). V gave up 8 bases and J gave up 4 bases, with 15 bases separating them. This CDR3 has 12 residues. The CDR3 coding sequence is TGTGCCGCCGACCCTCAGGGTTACGAGCAGTACTTC. Residues: CAADPQGYEQYF.

This chain connects TRBV2 to TRBJ2-1; TRBD2 matches at 10 bases. This CDR3 contains 15 residues. Per the germline V gene, CDR1 is SNHLY and CDR2 is FYNNEI. The J segment lost 8 bases and the V segment lost 2 bases, leaving 6 bases of the junction unmatched. CDR3 sequence: CASSEWLAGVYEQFF. CDR3 nucleotides: TGTGCCAGCAGTGAATGGCTAGCGGGGGTTTATGAGCAGTTCTTC. The whole variable domain, remainder taken from reference TRBV2 and TRBJ2-1, is EPEVTQTPSHQVTQMGQEVILRCVPISNHLYFYWYRQILGQKVEFLVSFYNNEISEKSEIFDDQFSVERPDGSNFTLKIRSTKLEDSAMYFCASSEWLAGVYEQFFGPGTRLTVL.

The gene calls are TRBV27 and TRBJ1-2; D gene ambiguous. Germline V lookup: CDR1 MNHEY, CDR2 SMNVEV (reference sequence). V was cut by 6 bases and J by 4 bases, with 18 bases left in between. This CDR3 is built from 15 residues. The CDR3 protein is CASRVHSVGTYGYTF. CDR3 nucleotide sequence: TGTGCCAGCAGAGTTCATAGTGTGGGTACCTATGGCTACACCTTC.

This clone was detected only a few times. The gene calls are TRBV19 and TRBJ1-2; D gene ambiguous. Trimming left V 10 bases short and J 5 bases short, with 20 bases between. Germline V gene sequence: CDR1 LNHDA, CDR2 SQIVND (reference sequence). The CDR3 runs 14 residues. This chain's CDR3 is CATSGFDYSYGYTF. The CDR3 DNA reads TGTGCCACCAGCGGATTTGACTATTCGTATGGCTACACCTTC.

The rearrangement links TRBV7-2 to TRBJ2-1; 9 nucleotides agree with TRBD2. Trimming at V came to 4 bases and at J to 0 bases, leaving 1 base not matched to a gene. In germline, CDR1 is SGHTA, CDR2 FQGNSA. The CDR3 spans 15 residues. In DNA, the CDR3 is TGTGCCAGCAGCTGGGGACTAGCCTCCTACAATGAGCAGTTCTTC. This codes for CASSWGLASYNEQFF.

The chain has TRBV11-2 and TRBJ1-4; D gene unclear. The CDR3 has 17 residues. Germline CDR1 reads SGHAT; CDR2 reads FQNNGV. Deletions cut 4 bases from V and 0 bases from J, with 15 bases between. In DNA form, the CDR3 reads TGTGCCAGCAGCTCCTTGAGAGGCAGGACAACTAATGAAAAACTGTTTTTT. This gives the protein CASSSLRGRTTNEKLFF.

A single count supports this clone. The CDR3 loop is CASSQRQGVYYGYTF. For the CDR3, the DNA is TGCGCCAGCAGCCAAAGACAGGGGGTGTACTATGGCTACACCTTC. The chain joins TRBV4-1 to TRBJ1-2; the match to TRBD1 covers 9 bases. The CDR3 has 15 amino acids. CDR1 is MGHRA, CDR2 YSYEKL, per germline. The V gene end was trimmed by 2 bases and the J gene end by 3 bases; junction bases not matched to a gene: 4.

V and J are TRBV20-1 and TRBJ2-3; D is uncertain. The CDR3 runs 11 residues. Trimming cost V 0 bases and J 8 bases, with 6 bases left between them. Germline CDR1 reads DFQATT; CDR2 reads SNEGSKA (reference sequence). The DNA of the CDR3 is TGCAGTGCTAGAGACCCGGGTACGCAGTATTTT. Amino acid sequence: CSARDPGTQYF.

This rearrangement joins TRBV2 to TRBJ1-2; 7 positions agree with TRBD1. This CDR3 has 16 residues. CDR1 and CDR2 from the germline V gene are SNHLY and FYNNEI. V trimming: 4 bases; J trimming: 0 bases; junction bases outside the gene matches: 8. The DNA for the CDR3 is TGTGCCAGCAGTGGCGACAGGGTTTTTACTAACTATGGCTACACCTTC. Translation: CASSGDRVFTNYGYTF.

The chain combines TRBV7-2 with TRBJ1-2; possible D gene TRBD1, 5 bases. V was cut by 5 bases and J by 8 bases, with 18 bases left in between. Germline-derived CDR1 and CDR2 are SGHTA and FQGNSA. The CDR3 has 14 amino acids. The CDR3 region is CASSTGGRGLGYTF. The DNA of the CDR3 is TGTGCCAGCAGCACAGGTGGTCGGGGACTCGGCTACACCTTC.

The chain combines TRBV5-6 with TRBJ2-7; the D call may be TRBD1 or TRBD2 (7 bases each). The length of the CDR3 is 16 residues. Trimming took off 5 bases at V and 0 bases at J, with 18 bases between the two ends. Germline assignment: CDR1 SGHDT and CDR2 YYEEEE. This chain's CDR3 is CASRGRDRTHSYEQYF. The CDR3 DNA sequence: TGTGCCAGCAGGGGGAGGGACAGAACACACTCCTACGAGCAGTACTTC.

V is TRBV29-1 and J is TRBJ1-5, with D possibly being TRBD1 (5 bases). CDR1 and CDR2 from the germline V gene are SQVTM and ANQGSEA. The length of the CDR3 is 13 residues. V lost 6 bases and J 4 bases, leaving 13 bases between the germline ends. Written as DNA, the CDR3 is TGCAGCGTGAAATTCGGGGGTAATCAGCCCCAGCATTTT. Amino acid sequence: CSVKFGGNQPQHF.

The chain recombines TRBV9 with TRBJ2-7; TRBD1 aligns across 9 bases. The V gene end was trimmed by 5 bases and the J gene end by 3 bases; junction bases not matched to a gene: 3. Germline-derived CDR1 and CDR2 are SGDLS and YYNGEE. This CDR3 contains 13 residues. CDR3 nucleotides: TGTGCCAGCAGTTGGGGACAGGGCTACGAGCAGTACTTC. Its protein product is CASSWGQGYEQYF.

This chain joins TRBV14 and TRBJ1-2, with D uncertain. Germline-derived CDR1 and CDR2 are SGHDN and FVKESK. The CDR3 has 13 residues. V lost 1 base and J lost 1, with 4 bases in between. CDR3 loop: CASSQGINYGYTF. The CDR3 DNA reads TGTGCCAGCAGCCAAGGCATTAACTATGGCTACACCTTC.